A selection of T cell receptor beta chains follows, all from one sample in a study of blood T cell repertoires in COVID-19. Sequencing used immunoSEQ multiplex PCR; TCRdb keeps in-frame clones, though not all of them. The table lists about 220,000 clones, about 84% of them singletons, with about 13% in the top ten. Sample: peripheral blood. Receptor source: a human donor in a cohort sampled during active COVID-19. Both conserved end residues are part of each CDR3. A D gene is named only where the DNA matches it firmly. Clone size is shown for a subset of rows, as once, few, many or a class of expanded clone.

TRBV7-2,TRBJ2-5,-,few,CASSGEDTQETQYF,TGTGCCAGCAGCGGGGAGGACACCCAAGAGACCCAGTACTTC
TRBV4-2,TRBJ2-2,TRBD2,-,CASSQDRWTSGRDANTGELFF,TGTGCCAGCAGCCAAGATCGCTGGACTAGCGGGAGAGACGCGAACACCGGGGAGCTGTTTTTT
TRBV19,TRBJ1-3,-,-,CASSIDHGSGNTIYF,TGTGCCAGTAGTATAGATCATGGCAGTGGAAACACCATATATTTT
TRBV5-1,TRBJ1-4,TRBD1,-,CASSSRETGGEEKLFF,TGCGCCAGCAGCTCCCGAGAGACAGGGGGTGAGGAAAAACTGTTTTTT
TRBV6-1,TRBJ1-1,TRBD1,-,CASSVRARDRARNTEAFF,TGTGCCAGCAGTGTACGGGCCCGGGACAGGGCCCGAAACACTGAAGCTTTCTTT
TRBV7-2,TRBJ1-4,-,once,CASSLRPLRTREKLFF,TGTGCCAGCAGCTTAAGGCCACTAAGGACTCGGGAAAAACTGTTTTTT
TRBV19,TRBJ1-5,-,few,CASSINPPGYSNQPQHF,TGTGCCAGTAGTATAAACCCCCCGGGGTATAGCAATCAGCCCCAGCATTTT
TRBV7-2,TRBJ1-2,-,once,CASSPRVGGRVVTNYGYTF,TGTGCCAGCAGCCCCCGTGTCGGGGGGCGGGTGGTTACTAACTATGGCTACACCTTC
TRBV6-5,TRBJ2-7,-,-,CASRVRTFSYEQYF,TGTGCCAGCAGGGTTAGGACATTTTCTTACGAGCAGTACTTC
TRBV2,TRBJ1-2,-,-,CASSGSNYGYTF,TGTGCCAGCAGTGGCAGTAACTATGGCTACACCTTC
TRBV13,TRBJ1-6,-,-,CASSSGSWSSYNSPLHF,TGTGCCAGCAGCTCGGGTAGTTGGAGCTCCTATAATTCACCCCTCCACTTT
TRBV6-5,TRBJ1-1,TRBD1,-,CASSYSTGSTEAFF,TGTGCCAGCAGTTACTCGACAGGGTCCACTGAAGCTTTCTTT
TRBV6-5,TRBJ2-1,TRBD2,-,CASSSTSGRYNEQFF,TGTGCCAGCAGTTCGACTAGCGGGAGATACAATGAGCAGTTCTTC
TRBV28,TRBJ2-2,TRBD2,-,CASRQSWGGANTGELFF,TGTGCCAGCAGACAAAGCTGGGGGGGTGCGAACACCGGGGAGCTGTTTTTT
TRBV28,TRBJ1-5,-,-,CASVLSGQPQHF,TGTGCCAGCGTACTATCCGGTCAGCCCCAGCATTTT
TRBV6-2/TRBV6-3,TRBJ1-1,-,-,CASSSVNTEAFF,TGTGCCAGCAGTTCGGTGAACACTGAAGCTTTCTTT
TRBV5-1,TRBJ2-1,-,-,CASSLVGNSYNEQFF,TGCGCCAGCAGCTTGGTCGGGAACTCCTACAATGAGCAGTTCTTC
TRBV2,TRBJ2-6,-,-,CASTGGTDFSGANVLTF,TGTGCCAGCACAGGCGGGACAGATTTCTCTGGGGCCAACGTCCTGACTTTC
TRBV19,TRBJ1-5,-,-,CASGVEGRQPQHF,TGTGCCAGTGGCGTTGAAGGGAGGCAGCCCCAGCATTTT
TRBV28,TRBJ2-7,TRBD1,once,CASSKPGQGNYEQYF,TGTGCCAGCAGCAAACCGGGACAGGGCAACTACGAGCAGTACTTC
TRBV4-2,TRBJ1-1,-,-,CASSHSGMNTEAFF,TGTGCCAGCAGCCACTCCGGGATGAACACTGAAGCTTTCTTT
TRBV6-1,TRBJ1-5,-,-,CASSESPPGGTDRGPQHF,TGTGCCAGCAGTGAATCCCCACCCGGGGGAACGGACCGGGGCCCCCAGCATTTT
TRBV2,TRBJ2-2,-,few,CASKKEWQGLETGELFF,TGTGCCAGCAAAAAAGAATGGCAGGGGTTGGAGACCGGGGAGCTGTTTTTT
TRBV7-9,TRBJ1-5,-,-,CASSFVNQPQHF,TGTGCCAGCAGCTTCGTGAATCAGCCCCAGCATTTT
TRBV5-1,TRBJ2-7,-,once,CASSLAGGPRYEQYF,TGCGCCAGCAGCTTGGCCGGGGGGCCTAGGTACGAGCAGTACTTC
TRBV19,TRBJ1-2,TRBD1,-,CASRGTGENNYGYTF,TGTGCCAGTAGGGGGACAGGGGAAAATAACTATGGCTACACCTTC
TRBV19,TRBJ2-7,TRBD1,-,CASTDRSYEQYF,TGTGCCAGTACGGACAGGTCCTACGAGCAGTACTTC
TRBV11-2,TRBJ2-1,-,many,CASSSWTGNNEQFF,TGTGCCAGCAGCTCATGGACGGGGAACAATGAGCAGTTCTTC
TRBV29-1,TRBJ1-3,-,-,CSVRVTGNTIYF,TGCAGCGTGAGGGTGACTGGAAACACCATATATTTT
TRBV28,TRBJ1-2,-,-,CASSLSPRGNYGYTF,TGTGCCAGCAGTTTAAGTCCCAGGGGTAACTATGGCTACACCTTC
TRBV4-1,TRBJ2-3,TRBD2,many,CASSRTSGGAEDTQYF,TGCGCCAGCAGCCGGACTAGCGGGGGGGCTGAAGATACGCAGTATTTT
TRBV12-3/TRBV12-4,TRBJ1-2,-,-,CASSSEGSYGYTF,TGTGCCAGCAGTTCTGAGGGAAGCTATGGCTACACCTTC
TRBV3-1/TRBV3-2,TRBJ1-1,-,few,CASSQPILDSSMNTEAFF,TGTGCCAGCAGCCAACCCATCCTTGACAGTTCCATGAACACTGAAGCTTTCTTT